The 29 T cell receptor beta chains listed next were all sequenced from one sample in a study of T cell responses to AZD1222 COVID-19 vaccine. Repertoires were generated with immunoSEQ multiplex PCR, while TCRdb's copy carries only in-frame clones and drops some. The table includes 150,000 to 200,000 clones, 92% detected once. Here the sequenced sample was peripheral blood, taken on day 0 of AZD1222 vaccination. These receptors all stem from an adult in good health.

The gene calls are TRBV7-8 and TRBJ1-5, with 8 bases fitting TRBD1. J lost 4 bases, V lost 0 bases, and 2 bases had no gene match. Looked up from germline, CDR1 is SGHVS and CDR2 is FQNEAQ. The length of the CDR3 is 15 residues. CDR3 sequence (DNA): TGTGCCAGCAGCTTAGCGCGGACAGGGAATCAGCCCCAGCATTTT. Residues: CASSLARTGNQPQHF. Filled out from reference TRBV7-8 and TRBJ1-5, the complete variable domain reads GAGVSQSPRYKVAKRGQDVALRCDPISGHVSLFWYQQALGQGPEFLTYFQNEAQLDKSGLPSDRFFAERPEGSVSTLKIQRTQQEDSAVYLCASSLARTGNQPQHFGDGTRLSIL.

The CDR3 coding sequence is TGTGCCAGCAGGGGGACAGGGGGCGAGCAGTACTTC. Its protein product is CASRGTGGEQYF. The V call is TRBV6-6, the J call TRBJ2-7; 11 positions agree with TRBD1. The CDR3 has 12 amino acids. J was trimmed by 6 bases and V by 6 bases; bases with no gene match: 1. The germline gives CDR1 MNHNY, CDR2 SVGAGI (reference sequence).

The rearrangement joins TRBV5-1 to TRBJ1-5; TRBD1 might be the D (5 bases). V was shortened by 0 bases and J by 0 bases, with 7 bases between the two germline ends. CDR3 size: 15 residues. Germline loops: CDR1 SGHRS, CDR2 YFSETQ. The DNA for the CDR3 is TGCGCCAGCAGCTTGGAGGGGAATAGCAATCAGCCCCAGCATTTT. Its translation is CASSLEGNSNQPQHF.

The gene calls are TRBV3-1 (or the pseudogene TRBV3-2) and TRBJ1-1, with unresolved D. This CDR3 is built from 13 residues. Germline loops: CDR1 LGHDT, CDR2 YNNKEL (reference sequence). The V end was cut by 5 bases, the J end by 3 bases, with 10 bases between. CDR3 loop: CASSDTMDTEAFF. The CDR3 DNA reads TGTGCCAGCAGCGATACAATGGACACTGAAGCTTTCTTT.

The chain joins TRBV14 to TRBJ1-6, with D tentatively TRBD1 (5 bases). There are 14 residues in the CDR3. V lost 4 bases and J 10 bases, leaving 14 bases between the germline ends. Germline lookup yields CDR1 SGHDN and CDR2 FVKESK. Here the CDR3 reads CASSRDPRGSPLHF. CDR3 bases: TGTGCCAGCAGCCGGGACCCCCGAGGGTCACCCCTCCACTTT.

Remarks on this clone: The junction and the germline gene differ at one end; a read error may be behind it. This rearrangement joins TRBV7-7 to TRBJ1-2; the D gene is possibly TRBD1 (5 bases). From germline, CDR1 is SSHAT and CDR2 FNYEAQ (reference sequence). CDR3 length equals 15 residues. The CDR3 here is CASSLAGTHNYGYTF. In DNA, the CDR3 is TGTGCTAGCAGCTTAGCAGGGACTCATAACTATGGCTACACCTTC.

The chain carries TRBV7-3 and TRBJ2-2; TRBD2 might be the D (8 bases). This CDR3 is 15 amino acids long. Germline V lookup: CDR1 SGHTA, CDR2 FQGTGA. The ends were cut back, 5 bases at V and 6 bases at J, with 16 bases in the middle. CDR3 residues: CASSREGARAGELFF. The CDR3 region has the DNA TGTGCCAGCAGCCGGGAGGGGGCGAGGGCCGGGGAGCTGTTTTTT.

V usage is TRBV10-2 and J usage is TRBJ1-2; D is possibly TRBD1 (6 bases). V lost 3 bases, J lost 4 bases, and 9 bases lay in between. This CDR3 has 13 residues. Germline CDR1 reads WSHSY; CDR2 reads SAAADI. The CDR3: CASSDNRAYGYTF. DNA of the CDR3: TGCGCCAGCAGTGATAACAGGGCCTATGGCTACACCTTC.

The chain uses TRBV5-5 and TRBJ2-3; 10 bases agree with TRBD1. In germline, CDR1 is SGHKS, CDR2 YYEKEE (reference sequence). This CDR3 spans 17 amino acids. The V and J ends lost 0 bases and 1 base, in that order; junction bases with no gene match: 5. The CDR3 region is CASSLGPGTGGTDTQYF. DNA for the CDR3: TGTGCCAGCAGCTTGGGACCCGGGACAGGGGGCACAGATACGCAGTATTTT.

The chain is built from TRBV19 and TRBJ1-5; TRBD1 is a possible D gene (6 bases). The V gene's germline CDR1 is LNHDA and CDR2 SQIVND (reference sequence). The CDR3 consists of 14 residues. V was clipped by 4 bases and J by 10 bases, with 17 bases between them. This chain's CDR3 is CASSTPGHGGPQHF. The DNA of the CDR3 is TGTGCCAGTAGTACGCCGGGACATGGGGGCCCCCAGCATTTT.

The genes are TRBV7-9 and TRBJ1-4; D remains unclear. There are 14 residues in the CDR3. Germline CDR1 and CDR2: SEHNR and FQNEAQ (reference sequence). V shed 0 bases and J shed 8 bases, with 10 bases lying between them. The CDR3 is CASSLAGRWEKLFF. DNA for the CDR3: TGTGCCAGCAGCTTAGCGGGCCGGTGGGAAAAACTGTTTTTT.

The V call is TRBV13, the J call TRBJ2-1; a possible D gene is TRBD2 (5 bases). Trimming took 9 bases from V and 8 from J, leaving 20 bases between them. CDR1 PRHDT and CDR2 FYEKMQ come from the germline V gene (reference sequence). The CDR3 contains 14 residues. As DNA, the CDR3 is TGTGCCAGTAAGGACTCGACTGGTCAGGATGAGCAGTTCTTC. Amino acid sequence: CASKDSTGQDEQFF.

The chain uses TRBV7-9 and TRBJ2-7; the D gene could be TRBD1 or TRBD2 (5 bases each). The V end was cut by 1 base, the J end by 4 bases, with 14 bases between. There are 15 residues in the CDR3. CDR1 is SEHNR, CDR2 FQNEAQ, per germline (reference sequence). In nucleotides, the CDR3 is TGTGCCAGCAGCTTAGAGGGTGGGGGTCTGTACGAGCAGTACTTC. This codes for CASSLEGGGLYEQYF.

The chain is built from TRBV6-4 and TRBJ2-7; D assignment may be TRBD1 or TRBD2 (5 bases each). Germline CDR1 and CDR2: MRHNA and SNTAGT. The germline V and J ends were trimmed by 11 bases and 3 bases, with 14 bases remaining between them. The CDR3 is made up of 12 amino acids. CDR3 sequence: CAVRGVVYEQYF. The CDR3 DNA follows: TGTGCCGTAAGAGGGGTAGTCTACGAGCAGTACTTC.

The chain combines TRBV6-5 with TRBJ2-1, with D tentatively TRBD1 or TRBD2 (5 bases each). The CDR3 is made up of 15 amino acids. Germline assignment: CDR1 MNHEY and CDR2 SVGAGI. V was trimmed by 6 bases and J by 10 bases, leaving 22 bases between them. The CDR3 DNA is TGTGCCAGCAGCCTCCGAAGCGCAGGGTCGGGGGAGCAGTTCTTC. Its protein is CASSLRSAGSGEQFF.

CDR3 in amino acids: CASSYPLKNTEAFF. Written as DNA, the CDR3 is TGTGCCAGCAGTTACCCCCTAAAGAACACTGAAGCTTTCTTT. The V call is TRBV6-2 or TRBV6-3, the J call TRBJ1-1; D gene ambiguous. The CDR3 consists of 14 residues. Germline loops: CDR1 MNHEY, CDR2 SVGEGT. V lost 2 bases and J lost 1, with 8 bases in between.

The chain joins TRBV4-2 to TRBJ2-7; D unclear. Germline V lookup: CDR1 LGHNA, CDR2 YNFKEQ. Between the trimmed V and J ends, which lost 4 bases and 2 bases, there was a span of 9 bases. This CDR3 is 13 amino acids long. The CDR3 region has the DNA TGTGCCAGCAGCCCCACAGTCACCTACGAGCAGTACTTC. Translating it yields CASSPTVTYEQYF.

The gene calls are TRBV5-1 and TRBJ2-5, with 7 bases matching TRBD1. CDR1 and CDR2 (germline): SGHRS, YFSETQ. The CDR3 is 15 residues long. V trimming: 2 bases; J trimming: 1 base; junction bases outside the gene matches: 5. The CDR3 protein is CASSFLQGSQETQYF. CDR3 in DNA: TGCGCCAGCAGCTTCCTACAGGGGTCCCAAGAGACCCAGTACTTC.

The gene calls are TRBV3-1 (or the pseudogene TRBV3-2) and TRBJ2-4; a weak D match, TRBD1 (7 bases). V lost 1 base and J 1 base, leaving 20 bases between the germline ends. The CDR3 covers 19 residues. The germline V gene has CDR1 LGHDT and CDR2 YNNKEL (reference sequence). The CDR3 sequence: CASSQGRRRGRGAKNIQYF. CDR3 bases: TGTGCCAGCAGCCAAGGGAGGAGGAGGGGGCGAGGGGCCAAAAACATTCAGTACTTC.

This chain links TRBV12-2 with TRBJ1-6; the table's TRBD1 call for D was not verified on the DNA. TRBV12-2 is flagged as a pseudogene. CDR3 length equals 19 residues. The CDR3 protein is CASRLDRPGQGAGNSPLHF. The CDR3, as DNA: TGTGCAAGTCGCTTAGATAGACCGGGACAGGGGGCTGGGAATTCACCCCTCCACTTT.

This chain uses TRBV2 with TRBJ1-2; 8 bases map to TRBD1. From germline, CDR1 is SNHLY and CDR2 FYNNEI. The CDR3 runs to 13 residues. The junction had 2 bases not matched to a gene; V was cut back by 5 bases and J by 3 bases. CDR3 protein: CASSPTGDYGYTF. The CDR3 DNA is TGTGCCAGCAGTCCGACAGGGGACTATGGCTACACCTTC.

This chain connects TRBV6-5 to TRBJ1-1; TRBD1 matches at 7 bases. The ends lost 11 bases at V and 5 bases at J; junction bases unmatched: 8. CDR1 is MNHEY, CDR2 SVGAGI, per germline. This CDR3 is built from 12 residues. CDR3 region: CAAQQGLTEAFF. The CDR3 nucleotides are TGTGCCGCCCAACAGGGGTTGACTGAAGCTTTCTTT.

The chain couples TRBV9 to TRBJ2-2; D remains unclear. The V gene lost 0 bases and the J gene lost 6 bases, with 6 bases spanning the gap. Germline CDR1 is SGDLS and CDR2 is YYNGEE. The CDR3 has 13 residues. The CDR3 DNA follows: TGTGCCAGCAGCGTAGGTCAGGCCGGGGAGCTGTTTTTT. Protein sequence: CASSVGQAGELFF.

The chain links TRBV28 to TRBJ2-6; 12 nucleotides line up with TRBD1. V trimming: 5 bases; J trimming: 2 bases; junction bases outside the gene matches: 4. The CDR3 consists of 17 residues. From germline, CDR1 is MDHEN and CDR2 SYDVKM. CDR3 nucleotides: TGTGCCAGCAGTCGCGGGACAGGGGGCGCTGGGGCCAACGTCCTGACTTTC. Protein sequence: CASSRGTGGAGANVLTF.

V is TRBV29-1 and J is TRBJ1-1; 8 bases fit TRBD1. The trim removed 2 bases at V and 4 bases at J, leaving 3 bases unmatched. The CDR3 spans 13 residues. The germline V gene encodes CDR1 SQVTM and CDR2 ANQGSEA. The CDR3 sequence: CSVERQGFTEAFF. For the CDR3, the DNA is TGCAGCGTTGAACGACAGGGGTTCACTGAAGCTTTCTTT.

The rearrangement links TRBV5-8 to TRBJ2-2; D is undetermined. The CDR3 runs 15 residues. V lost 0 bases and J 0 bases, leaving 6 bases between the germline ends. Looked up from germline, CDR1 is SGHTS and CDR2 is YDEGEE. The CDR3 nucleotides read TGTGCCAGCAGCTTGGTTCACGCGAACACCGGGGAGCTGTTTTTT. It encodes CASSLVHANTGELFF.

CDR3 region: CASSPRTLANTGELFF. In DNA, the CDR3 is TGTGCCAGCAGTCCCCGGACTCTCGCGAACACCGGGGAGCTGTTTTTT. The chain is built from TRBV27 and TRBJ2-2; the D gene is possibly TRBD2 (5 bases). V was shortened by 5 bases and J by 0 bases, with 13 bases between the two germline ends. In germline, CDR1 is MNHEY, CDR2 SMNVEV (reference sequence). This CDR3 is built from 16 residues.

The chain carries TRBV19 and TRBJ1-2; TRBD1 agrees at 8 bases. V trimming: 4 bases; J trimming: 2 bases; junction bases outside the gene matches: 3. CDR1 and CDR2 from the germline V gene are LNHDA and SQIVND (reference sequence). The CDR3 consists of 14 residues. In DNA, the CDR3 is TGTGCCAGTAGTACCCGGACAGGGAACTATGGCTACACCTTC. Translated: CASSTRTGNYGYTF.

In its sample, this clone was seen once. This chain connects TRBV5-6 to TRBJ1-1; possibly TRBD1 for D (6 bases). The CDR3 extends over 16 amino acids. Trimming removed 4 bases from V and 2 bases from J, with 18 bases in between. CDR1 and CDR2 from the germline V gene are SGHDT and YYEEEE. CDR3 sequence: CASSHRVGAKNTEAFF. The CDR3 coding sequence is TGTGCCAGCAGCCACAGGGTGGGGGCTAAAAACACTGAAGCTTTCTTT.